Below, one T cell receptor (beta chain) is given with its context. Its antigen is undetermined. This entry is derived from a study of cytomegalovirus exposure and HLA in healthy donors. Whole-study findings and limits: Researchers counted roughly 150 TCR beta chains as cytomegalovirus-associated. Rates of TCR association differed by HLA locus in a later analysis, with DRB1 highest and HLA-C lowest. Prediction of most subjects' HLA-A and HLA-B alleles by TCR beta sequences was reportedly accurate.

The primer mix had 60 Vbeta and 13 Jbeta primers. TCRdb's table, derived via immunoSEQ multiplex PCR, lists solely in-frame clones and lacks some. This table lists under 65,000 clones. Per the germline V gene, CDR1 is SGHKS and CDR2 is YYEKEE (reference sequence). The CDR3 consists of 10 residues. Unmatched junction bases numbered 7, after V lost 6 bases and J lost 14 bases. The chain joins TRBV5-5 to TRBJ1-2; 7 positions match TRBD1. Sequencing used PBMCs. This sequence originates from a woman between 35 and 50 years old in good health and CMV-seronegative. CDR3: CASKDREETF. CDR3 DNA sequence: TGTGCCAGCAAAGACAGGGAAGAAACCTTC.